A single count supports the clone carrying this T cell receptor beta chain. Its antigen is currently unknown. The V and J ends lost 1 base and 3 bases respectively, with 9 bases between them. The CDR3 sequence is 14 residues long. Germline CDR1 reads SGHTA; CDR2 reads FQGTGA. This entry comes from a study of OX40 agonist ivuxolimab in advanced cancers. Study as a whole: Patients were dosed with the agonistic anti-OX40 (CD134) antibody ivuxolimab. Partial responses occurred in three patients (one hepatocellular carcinoma, two cutaneous melanoma).

TCRdb's copy holds only in-frame clones and misses some; the assay was immunoSEQ multiplex PCR. The sample includes under 75,000 clones, around 83% of them seen just once. Study-wide points: Certain nonresponders likewise exhibited a low normalized T-cell clonal expansion.

The receptor was isolated from an adult with an advanced solid tumor such as melanoma, head and neck, liver or kidney cancer. Sequencing was performed on CD4+ or CD8+ T cells sorted from blood, taken in a trial of the OX40 agonist ivuxolimab. The chain has TRBV7-3 and TRBJ2-5; tentative D call: TRBD1 (5 bases). CDR3 residues: CASSLKGREETQYF. The CDR3 nucleotides are TGTGCCAGCAGCTTAAAGGGCAGGGAAGAGACCCAGTACTTC.